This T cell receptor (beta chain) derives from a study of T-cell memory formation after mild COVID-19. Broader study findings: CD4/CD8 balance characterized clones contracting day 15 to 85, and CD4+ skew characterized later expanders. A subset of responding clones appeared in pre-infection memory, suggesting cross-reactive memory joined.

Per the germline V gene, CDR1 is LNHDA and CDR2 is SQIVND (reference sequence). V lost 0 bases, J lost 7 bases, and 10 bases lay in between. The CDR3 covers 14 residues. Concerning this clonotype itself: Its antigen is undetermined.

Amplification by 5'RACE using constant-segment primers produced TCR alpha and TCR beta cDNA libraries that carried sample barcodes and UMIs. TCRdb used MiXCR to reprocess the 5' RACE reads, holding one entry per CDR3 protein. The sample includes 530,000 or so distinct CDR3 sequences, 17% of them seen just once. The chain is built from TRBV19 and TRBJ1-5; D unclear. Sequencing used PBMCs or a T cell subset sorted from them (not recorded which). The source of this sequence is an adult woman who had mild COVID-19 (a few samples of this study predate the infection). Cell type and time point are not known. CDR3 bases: TGTGCCAGTAGTATAGATCCGCGGAGACAGCCCCAGCATTTT. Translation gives CASSIDPRRQPQHF.